This TCR beta chain was sequenced during a study of glioma-infiltrating T cells after dendritic cell vaccination. Broader study findings: Higher pretreatment TIL content predicted longer progression-free time and survival.

Fresh-frozen tumor tissue and more than two years of survival data were available for all. For this clone: Its specificity is unknown.

Up to about 2 ug genomic DNA was used for TCRB CDR3 amplification. The PCR used 60 V beta and 13 J beta primers. The repertoire was sequenced with immunoSEQ multiplex PCR; TCRdb's copy has only in-frame clones and lacks some. The sample yields more than 95,000 clones, around 81% seen once. Germline V gene data show CDR1 as LNHDA and CDR2 as SQIVND (reference sequence). V was clipped by 5 bases and J by 5 bases, with 12 bases between them. The CDR3 covers 13 residues. Sequencing used blood, obtained before dendritic cell vaccination. This sequence was found in a human donor with glioblastoma. J is TRBJ2-5 and V is TRBV19; D not resolved. Here the CDR3 DNA reads TGTGCCAGTAGTGAGTACAGAAGGGAGACCCAGTACTTC. It specifies CASSEYRRETQYF.